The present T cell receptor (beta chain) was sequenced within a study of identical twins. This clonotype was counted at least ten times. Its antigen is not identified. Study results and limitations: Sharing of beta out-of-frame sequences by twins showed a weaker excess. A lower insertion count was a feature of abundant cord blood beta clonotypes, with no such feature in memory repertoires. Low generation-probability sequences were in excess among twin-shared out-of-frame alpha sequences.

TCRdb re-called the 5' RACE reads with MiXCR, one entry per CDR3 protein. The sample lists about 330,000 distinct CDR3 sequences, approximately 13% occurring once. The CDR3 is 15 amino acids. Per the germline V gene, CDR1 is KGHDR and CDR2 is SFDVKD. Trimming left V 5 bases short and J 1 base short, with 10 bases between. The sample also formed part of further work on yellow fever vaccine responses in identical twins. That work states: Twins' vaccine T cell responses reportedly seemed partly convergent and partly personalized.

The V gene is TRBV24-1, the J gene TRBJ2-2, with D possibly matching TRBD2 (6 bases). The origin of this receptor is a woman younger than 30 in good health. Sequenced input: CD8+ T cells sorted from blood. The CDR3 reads CATSGVAVNTGELFF. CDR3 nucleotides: TGTGCCACCAGTGGGGTAGCGGTGAACACCGGGGAGCTGTTTTTT.